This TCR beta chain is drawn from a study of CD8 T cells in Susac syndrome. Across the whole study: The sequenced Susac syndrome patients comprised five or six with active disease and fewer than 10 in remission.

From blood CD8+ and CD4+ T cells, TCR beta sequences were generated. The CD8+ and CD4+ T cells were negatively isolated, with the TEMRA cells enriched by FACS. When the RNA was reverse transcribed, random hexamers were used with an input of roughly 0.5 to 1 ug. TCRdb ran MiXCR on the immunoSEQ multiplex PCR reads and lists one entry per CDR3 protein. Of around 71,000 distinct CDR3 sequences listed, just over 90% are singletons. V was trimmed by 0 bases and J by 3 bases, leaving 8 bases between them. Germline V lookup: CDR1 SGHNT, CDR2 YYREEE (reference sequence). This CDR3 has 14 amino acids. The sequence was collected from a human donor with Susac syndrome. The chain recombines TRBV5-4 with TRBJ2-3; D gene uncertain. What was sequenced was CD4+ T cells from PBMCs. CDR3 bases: TGTGCCAGCAGCTTGGCCAGGACGACAGATACGCAGTATTTT. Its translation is CASSLARTTDTQYF.